These T cell receptor beta chains were read from a single sample in a study of human T cells and chemical hapten exposure. TCRdb re-called the RACE reads with MiXCR, one entry per CDR3 protein. The sample lists about 54,000 distinct CDR3 sequences, about 10% seen once, with 1.7% in the top ten. The sequencing used whole blood, collected in connection with sensitization to the hapten diphenylcyclopropenone (DPC). These receptors originate from a woman aged 50 to 60 with alopecia areata. Some clones in this sample may be carry-over from other donors' samples. The CDR3 runs from the conserved cysteine through the conserved F or W. Fields, in order: clone size, D gene, V gene, J gene, CDR3 protein, CDR3 DNA. The D gene is left open where the match is weak. Clone size is stated in some rows and not others, as once, few, many or a class when expanded.

>few|-|TRBV7-6|TRBJ2-3
CASSYGADTQYF
TGTGCCAGCAGCTACGGGGCAGATACGCAGTATTTT
>many|-|TRBV5-1|TRBJ2-7
CASSPTYERAVLTYEQYF
TGCGCCAGCAGCCCCACCTACGAAAGGGCCGTCCTCACCTACGAGCAGTACTTC
>few|-|TRBV7-2|TRBJ2-7
CASSLYIAGSSYEQYF
TGTGCCAGCAGCTTATATATCGCAGGGAGCTCCTACGAGCAGTACTTC
>-|-|TRBV5-3|TRBJ1-1
CARSSLEGGGNTEAFF
TGTGCCAGAAGCTCCCTTGAGGGAGGCGGGAACACTGAAGCTTTCTTT
>many|TRBD2|TRBV7-9|TRBJ2-1
CASSSGLADNEQFF
TGTGCCAGCAGCTCCGGACTAGCGGACAATGAGCAGTTCTTC
>few|TRBD1|TRBV20-1|TRBJ2-7
CSASVGGTGHYEQYF
TGCAGTGCTAGCGTCGGAGGGACAGGCCACTACGAGCAGTACTTC
>many|TRBD1|TRBV4-1|TRBJ1-3
CASSQGQGAVHLLGNTIYF
TGCGCCAGCAGCCAAGGACAGGGGGCGGTACACTTGCTTGGAAACACCATATATTTT
>-|-|TRBV7-2|TRBJ2-7
CASSFFTSKQYF
TGTGCCAGCAGCTTCTTCACGAGTAAGCAGTACTTC
>many|-|TRBV6-6|TRBJ1-4
CASNEGSEKLFF
TGTGCCAGCAATGAGGGTAGTGAAAAACTGTTTTTT
>few|-|TRBV6-1|TRBJ1-5
CASISQEKFYQPQHF
TGTGCCAGCATATCGCAGGAAAAGTTTTATCAGCCCCAGCATTTT
>-|TRBD2|TRBV6-1|TRBJ2-7
CASRTRLAGDPWDEQYF
TGTGCCAGCAGAACCCGACTAGCGGGGGATCCCTGGGACGAGCAGTACTTC
>few|TRBD2|TRBV6-2/TRBV6-3|TRBJ2-7
CASSSWSGGAYEQYF
TGTGCCAGCAGTTCTTGGAGCGGGGGGGCCTACGAGCAGTACTTC
>many|TRBD1|TRBV20-1|TRBJ1-2
CSASGQGGYGYTF
TGCAGTGCTAGCGGACAGGGAGGGTATGGCTACACCTTC
>-|TRBD1|TRBV28|TRBJ2-7
CASSDRVPYEQYF
TGTGCCAGCAGTGACAGGGTGCCCTACGAGCAGTACTTC
>many|-|TRBV7-2|TRBJ1-1
CASSLVLGGTEAFF
TGTGCCAGCAGCTTAGTTTTAGGGGGCACTGAAGCTTTCTTT
>few|-|TRBV7-6|TRBJ2-5
CASSLGDKQDQPQETQYF
TGTGCCAGCAGCTTAGGGGACAAACAGGACCAACCTCAAGAGACCCAGTACTTC
>few|-|TRBV4-3|TRBJ2-5
CASSQAVAGVMTQYF
TGCGCCAGCAGCCAAGCCGTGGCAGGGGTAATGACCCAGTACTTC
>many|TRBD2|TRBV4-2|TRBJ2-5
CASSEGLAGGQETQYF
TGTGCCAGCAGCGAAGGACTAGCGGGGGGTCAAGAGACCCAGTACTTC
>many|-|TRBV2|TRBJ1-1
CATPEGVGVTEAFF
TGTGCCACCCCCGAGGGGGTCGGGGTCACTGAAGCTTTCTTT
>many|-|TRBV5-5|TRBJ2-6
CASSLVLTGANVLTF
TGTGCCAGCAGCTTGGTATTGACTGGGGCCAACGTCCTGACTTTC
>many|-|TRBV11-2|TRBJ1-2
CASSLDRTAYGYTF
TGTGCCAGCAGCTTAGACAGGACTGCCTATGGCTACACCTTC
>many|-|TRBV20-1|TRBJ1-5
CSARDPSVSGPQHF
TGCAGTGCTAGAGACCCTTCTGTGTCGGGGCCCCAGCATTTT
>many|TRBD1|TRBV7-2|TRBJ1-1
CASRRQGDTEAFF
TGTGCCAGCAGACGACAGGGGGACACTGAAGCTTTCTTT
>few|TRBD1|TRBV12-3/TRBV12-4|TRBJ2-7
CASSQDRGRAEQYF
TGTGCCAGCAGTCAGGACAGGGGAAGGGCCGAGCAGTACTTC
>few|TRBD2|TRBV2|TRBJ2-3
CASTASGGTDTQYF
TGTGCCAGCACTGCTAGCGGGGGCACAGATACGCAGTATTTT
>-|-|TRBV5-1|TRBJ2-1
CASSQVGANEQFF
TGCGCCAGCAGTCAGGTGGGCGCGAATGAGCAGTTCTTC
>few|-|TRBV12-3/TRBV12-4|TRBJ2-3
CASSPRQGTQYF
TGTGCCAGCAGCCCCCGGCAAGGTACGCAGTATTTT
>few|-|TRBV7-9|TRBJ2-2
CASSLDSNTGELFF
TGTGCCAGCAGCTTAGACAGCAACACCGGGGAGCTGTTTTTT
>few|-|TRBV7-2|TRBJ2-7
CASSPGLREQYF
TGTGCCAGCAGTCCAGGGTTACGCGAGCAGTACTTC
>few|TRBD2|TRBV6-2/TRBV6-3|TRBJ2-1
CASSYSPRAGGSYNEQFF
TGTGCCAGCAGTTACTCGCCGAGGGCGGGGGGCTCCTACAATGAGCAGTTCTTC
>-|-|TRBV19|TRBJ2-1
CASSLFESSYNEQFF
TGTGCCAGTAGCCTTTTTGAAAGCTCCTACAATGAGCAGTTCTTC
>many|-|TRBV12-3/TRBV12-4|TRBJ2-2
CASSLNAPGVGTGELFF
TGTGCCAGCAGTTTGAACGCGCCAGGGGTTGGCACCGGGGAGCTGTTTTTT